These 15 T cell receptor beta chains came from one sample sequenced in a study of T cells in localized non-small cell lung cancer. The table came from immunoSEQ multiplex PCR; TCRdb's copy has only in-frame clones and leaves some out. This sample yields 30,000 to 35,000 clones, of which approximately 91% are seen a single time; around 3% belongs to the top ten. The sequenced sample was peripheral blood, obtained before any cancer treatment. All receptors come from an older female donor with stage I lung adenocarcinoma.

This clone was seen a handful of times. The chain has TRBV29-1 and TRBJ2-4; maybe TRBD1 (5 bases). There are 12 residues in the CDR3. Germline assignment: CDR1 SQVTM and CDR2 ANQGSEA. Deletions cut 3 bases from V and 6 bases from J, with 9 bases between. The DNA for the CDR3 is TGCAGCGTTGACGGTAGGGGAAACATTCAGTACTTC. Amino acid sequence: CSVDGRGNIQYF.

J is TRBJ2-3 and V is TRBV5-6; D ambiguous. Germline CDR1 reads SGHDT; CDR2 reads YYEEEE. V was shortened by 4 bases and J by 2 bases, with 2 bases between the two germline ends. The CDR3 consists of 11 residues. The CDR3 reads CASSTTDTQYF. DNA of the CDR3: TGTGCCAGCAGCACCACAGATACGCAGTATTTT.

The sample holds one count of this clone. CDR3 residues: CASSLQAGRDTGELFF. CDR3 DNA sequence: TGTGCCAGCAGCCTGCAAGCGGGAAGGGACACCGGGGAGCTGTTTTTT. The chain recombines TRBV4-2 with TRBJ2-2; 7 positions match TRBD2. Germline V lookup: CDR1 LGHNA, CDR2 YNFKEQ. V was pared by 4 bases and J by 3 bases, with 8 bases of the junction left unmatched. The CDR3 spans 16 residues.

This clone was recorded a few times. The gene calls are TRBV6-1 and TRBJ2-7; no clear D. Germline assignment: CDR1 MNHNS and CDR2 SASEGT. The CDR3 covers 12 residues. Trimming took 6 bases from V and 5 from J, leaving 11 bases between them. CDR3 nucleotides: TGTGCCAGCAGCCGAATTTTGGACGAGCAGTACTTC. Translation: CASSRILDEQYF.

The genes are TRBV6-5 and TRBJ1-4, with D possibly matching TRBD1 (5 bases). The CDR3 runs 13 residues. Trimming removed 3 bases at V and 8 bases at J, with 10 bases between. Germline CDR1 is MNHEY and CDR2 is SVGAGI. CDR3 loop: CASSYSRGEKLFF. CDR3 nucleotides: TGTGCCAGCAGTTATTCGAGGGGCGAAAAACTGTTTTTT.

The rearrangement joins TRBV20-1 to TRBJ2-5, with 7 bases fitting TRBD1. This CDR3 contains 11 residues. Germline CDR1 reads DFQATT; CDR2 reads SNEGSKA (reference sequence). The CDR3 loop reads CSGTETETQYF. Here the CDR3 DNA reads TGCAGCGGGACAGAAACAGAGACCCAGTACTTC.

This clone was seen only a few times. This chain connects TRBV6-1 to TRBJ1-2; D call uncertain. Trimming removed 4 bases from V and 2 bases from J, with 8 bases in between. CDR1 and CDR2 from the germline V gene are MNHNS and SASEGT. The CDR3 consists of 13 residues. The CDR3 loop is CASSVAENYGYTF. The CDR3 coding sequence is TGTGCCAGCAGTGTAGCCGAAAACTATGGCTACACCTTC.

This chain connects TRBV9 to TRBJ2-3, with TRBD2 matching over 9 bases. V was clipped by 0 bases and J by 5 bases; unmatched bases: 4. Germline CDR1 and CDR2: SGDLS and YYNGEE. This CDR3 contains 15 residues. CDR3 sequence: CASSVEISGGDTQYF. In nucleotides, the CDR3 is TGTGCCAGCAGCGTAGAGATTAGCGGGGGAGATACGCAGTATTTT.

V usage is TRBV29-1 and J usage is TRBJ1-5; maybe TRBD1 (6 bases). There are 15 residues in the CDR3. The V gene's germline CDR1 is SQVTM and CDR2 ANQGSEA. V was trimmed by 4 bases and J by 0 bases, leaving 13 bases between them. The chain's CDR3 is CSVGDTYYSNQPQHF. The CDR3 DNA reads as TGCAGCGTTGGGGACACCTACTATAGCAATCAGCCCCAGCATTTT.

The rearrangement uses TRBV9 and TRBJ2-6, with a tentative D call TRBD1 (6 bases). The V gene's germline CDR1 is SGDLS and CDR2 YYNGEE. Trimming took 3 bases from V and 0 from J, leaving 7 bases between them. The CDR3 contains 15 residues. CDR3: CASSDRVSGANVLTF. CDR3 coding DNA: TGTGCCAGCAGCGACAGGGTCTCTGGGGCCAACGTCCTGACTTTC.

The rearrangement joins TRBV7-2 to TRBJ2-7; D remains ambiguous. CDR3 length: 12 amino acids. V lost 6 bases and J lost 0, with 6 bases in between. Germline assignment: CDR1 SGHTA and CDR2 FQGNSA. As DNA, the CDR3 is TGTGCCAGCAGTCAGAGCTCCTACGAGCAGTACTTC. It yields the protein CASSQSSYEQYF.

Here the CDR3 DNA reads TGTGCCTGGAGTGTGGGGAGATCTAATGAAAAACTGTTTTTT. This encodes CAWSVGRSNEKLFF. The chain combines TRBV30 with TRBJ1-4; no clear D. Deletions cut 0 bases from V and 3 bases from J, with 8 bases between. CDR1 and CDR2 from the germline V gene are GTSNPN and SVGIG (reference sequence). The CDR3 has 14 residues. The full variable domain, with the rest looked up from reference TRBV30 and TRBJ1-4, is SQTIHQWPATLVQPVGSPLSLECTVEGTSNPNLYWYRQAAGRGLQLLFYSVGIGQISSEVPQNLSASRPQDRQFILSSKKLLLSDSGFYLCAWSVGRSNEKLFFGSGTQLSVL.

V is TRBV6-5 and J is TRBJ2-7; D uncertain. Germline V CDR1 and CDR2: MNHEY, SVGAGI. The CDR3 loop spans 14 amino acids. Trimming left V 3 bases short and J 2 bases short, with 11 bases between. The DNA for the CDR3 is TGTGCCAGCAGTTATTCGACGGTAACCTACGAGCAGTACTTC. This codes for CASSYSTVTYEQYF.

The DNA of the CDR3 is TGTGCCAGTAGACCAGGAACCACCAACACCGGGGAGCTGTTTTTT. Protein: CASRPGTTNTGELFF. The rearrangement uses TRBV19 and TRBJ2-2, with D unclear. The CDR3 spans 15 residues. V shed 6 bases and J shed 2 bases, with 13 bases lying between them. The germline V gene has CDR1 LNHDA and CDR2 SQIVND (reference sequence).

V and J are TRBV29-1 and TRBJ1-2, with TRBD1 identical over 11 bases. The CDR3 length is 14 residues. V lost 4 bases to trimming and J lost 3 bases; unmatched junction nucleotides: 4. The germline V gene encodes CDR1 SQVTM and CDR2 ANQGSEA. CDR3 region: CSVADRGQDYGYTF. In nucleotides, the CDR3 is TGCAGCGTTGCGGACAGGGGGCAAGACTATGGCTACACCTTC.